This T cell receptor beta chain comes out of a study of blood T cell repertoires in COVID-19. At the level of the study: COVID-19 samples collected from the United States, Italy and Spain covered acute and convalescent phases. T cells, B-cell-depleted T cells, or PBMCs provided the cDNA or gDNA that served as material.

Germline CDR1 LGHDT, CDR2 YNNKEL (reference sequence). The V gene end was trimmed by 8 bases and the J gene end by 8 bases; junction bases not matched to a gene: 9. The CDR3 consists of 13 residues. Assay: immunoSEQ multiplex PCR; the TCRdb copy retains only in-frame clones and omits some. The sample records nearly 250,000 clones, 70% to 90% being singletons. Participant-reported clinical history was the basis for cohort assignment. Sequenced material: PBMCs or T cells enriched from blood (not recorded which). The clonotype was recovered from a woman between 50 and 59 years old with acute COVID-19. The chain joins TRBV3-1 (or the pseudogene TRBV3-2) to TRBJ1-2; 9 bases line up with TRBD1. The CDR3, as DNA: TGTGCCAGCCATTTACAGGGGGCGCCGGGCTACACCTTC. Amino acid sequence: CASHLQGAPGYTF.